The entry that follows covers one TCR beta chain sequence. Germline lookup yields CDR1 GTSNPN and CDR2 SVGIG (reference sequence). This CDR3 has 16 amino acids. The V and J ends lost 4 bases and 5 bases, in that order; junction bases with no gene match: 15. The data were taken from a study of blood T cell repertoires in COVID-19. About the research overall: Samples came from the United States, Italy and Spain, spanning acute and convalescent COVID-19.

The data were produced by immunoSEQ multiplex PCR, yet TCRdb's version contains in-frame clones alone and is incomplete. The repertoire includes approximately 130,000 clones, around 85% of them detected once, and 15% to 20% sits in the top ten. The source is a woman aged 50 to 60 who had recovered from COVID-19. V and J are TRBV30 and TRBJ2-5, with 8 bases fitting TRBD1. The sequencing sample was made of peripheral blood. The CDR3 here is CAWTSGRGRLWETQYF. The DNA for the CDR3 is TGTGCCTGGACGTCGGGCAGGGGGCGTCTGTGGGAGACCCAGTACTTC.